This T cell receptor (beta chain) was profiled in a study of neurological immune-mediated disorders. V was shortened by 2 bases and J by 2 bases, with 6 bases between the two germline ends. The germline CDR1 and CDR2 sequences are MNHNY and SVGAGI (reference sequence). The CDR3 has 13 amino acids. TCRdb re-derived calls from the 5' RACE reads in MiXCR, one entry per CDR3 protein. The sample comprises roughly 88,000 distinct CDR3 sequences, around 3.5% of which are singletons, and approximately 2.9% rests with the top ten. The receptor was isolated from a woman between 50 and 59 years old with multiple sclerosis. The chain carries TRBV6-6 and TRBJ2-5; D remains unclear. The sample consisted of PBMCs. This chain's CDR3 is CASSYREQETQYF. The CDR3 bases are TGTGCCAGCAGTTACAGGGAACAAGAGACCCAGTACTTC.